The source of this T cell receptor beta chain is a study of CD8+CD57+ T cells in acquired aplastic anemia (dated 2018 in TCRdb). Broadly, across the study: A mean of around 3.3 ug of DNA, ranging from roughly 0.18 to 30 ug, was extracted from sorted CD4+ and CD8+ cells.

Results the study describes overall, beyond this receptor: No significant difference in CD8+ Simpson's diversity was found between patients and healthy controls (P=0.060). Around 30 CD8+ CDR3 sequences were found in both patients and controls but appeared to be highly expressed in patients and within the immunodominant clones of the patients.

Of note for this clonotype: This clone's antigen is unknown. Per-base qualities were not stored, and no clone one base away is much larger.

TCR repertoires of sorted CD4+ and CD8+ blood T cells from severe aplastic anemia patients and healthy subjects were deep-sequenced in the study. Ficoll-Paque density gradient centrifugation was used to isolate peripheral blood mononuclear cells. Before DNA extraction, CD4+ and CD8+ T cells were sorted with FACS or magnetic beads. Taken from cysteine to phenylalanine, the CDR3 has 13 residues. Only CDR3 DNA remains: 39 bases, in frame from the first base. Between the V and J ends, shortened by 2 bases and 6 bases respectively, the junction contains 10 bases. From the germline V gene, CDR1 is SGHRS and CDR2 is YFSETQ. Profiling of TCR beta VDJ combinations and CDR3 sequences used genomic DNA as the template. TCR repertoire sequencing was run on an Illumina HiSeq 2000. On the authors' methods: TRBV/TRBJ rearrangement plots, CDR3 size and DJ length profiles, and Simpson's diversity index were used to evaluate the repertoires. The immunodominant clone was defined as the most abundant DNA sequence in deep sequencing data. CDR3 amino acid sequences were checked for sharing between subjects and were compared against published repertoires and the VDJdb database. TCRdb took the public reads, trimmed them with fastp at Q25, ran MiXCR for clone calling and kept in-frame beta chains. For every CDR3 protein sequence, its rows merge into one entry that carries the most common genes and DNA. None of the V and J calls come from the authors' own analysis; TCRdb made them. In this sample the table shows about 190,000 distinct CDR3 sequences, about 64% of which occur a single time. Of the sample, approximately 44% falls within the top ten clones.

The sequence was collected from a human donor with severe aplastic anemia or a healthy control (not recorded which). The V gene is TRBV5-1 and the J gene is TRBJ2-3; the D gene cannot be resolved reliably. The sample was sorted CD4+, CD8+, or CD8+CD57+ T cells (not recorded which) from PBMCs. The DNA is TGCGCCAGCAGCTTAGCCCCCGGGGATACGCAGTATTTT. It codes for CASSLAPGDTQYF.